This TCR beta chain was recorded in a study of cytomegalovirus exposure and HLA in healthy donors. As to this clone: No antigen is known for it.

V shed 0 bases and J shed 0 bases, with 6 bases lying between them. The V gene's germline CDR1 is MNHNS and CDR2 SASEGT. The CDR3 is 14 residues long. Study-level findings and limits: Association of a missense DCLRE1C variant with TCR beta V- and J-gene trimming was reported in a later analysis. In a later analysis, DRB1 alleles had the most associated TCRs; HLA-C alleles the fewest. Being productive about 87% or about 30% of the time was typical of most TCR beta V segments in an earlier analysis. On later analysis, the bulk of CMV-associated TCR beta chains appeared to be HLA-restricted.

The primer mix had 60 Vbeta and 13 Jbeta primers. Measured with immunoSEQ multiplex PCR; TCRdb has only the in-frame clones, and not every one. Seen here are roughly 120,000 clones, approximately 84% observed once, and the top ten hold over 0.2%. Sequencing used PBMCs. The sequence was obtained from a man aged 50 to 60 in good health and CMV-seronegative. V gene TRBV6-1 combines with J gene TRBJ2-7; D is unclear. The CDR3 loop is CASSEARSSYEQYF. CDR3 DNA: TGTGCCAGCAGTGAAGCCCGCAGCTCCTACGAGCAGTACTTC.